This TCR beta chain appears in the sequencing data of a study of CD8+ T cells in alopecia areata. Study summary: Those patients who were treated received oral tofacitinib, which was given at 5 to 10 mg twice daily for moderate-to-severe alopecia areata. Findings of the study overall: During tofacitinib treatment, many expanded lesional clones remained in scalp and blood. The study found tofacitinib significantly decreased scalp clonality and expanded CD8+ clones among the top 100.

Extraction of RNA preceded its reverse transcription into cDNA, which served as the sequencing template. Libraries were prepared by immunoSEQ multiplex PCR; TCRdb keeps only in-frame clonotypes and omits some of them. Of approximately 180,000 clones detected, roughly three fifths appear once; the ten largest clones hold about 1.3%. Treatment of the sample: oral pan-JAK inhibitor, 5-10 mg twice daily. Collection of lesional scalp punch biopsies and peripheral blood was performed in alopecia areata patients. Remarks on this clone: Its target is not known.

V gave up 7 bases and J gave up 3 bases, with 15 bases separating them. This CDR3 contains 14 residues. Germline V CDR1 and CDR2: SQVTM, ANQGSEA. The input for sequencing was CD4+ T cells sorted from blood, taken at approximately week 50, from a patient treated with tofacitinib. The V and J genes are TRBV29-1 and TRBJ1-4; D remains unclear. The receptor's source is a human donor with alopecia areata. The CDR3 is CSACYSSANEKLFF. CDR3 bases: TGCAGCGCCTGCTACAGTTCGGCTAATGAAAAACTGTTTTTT.